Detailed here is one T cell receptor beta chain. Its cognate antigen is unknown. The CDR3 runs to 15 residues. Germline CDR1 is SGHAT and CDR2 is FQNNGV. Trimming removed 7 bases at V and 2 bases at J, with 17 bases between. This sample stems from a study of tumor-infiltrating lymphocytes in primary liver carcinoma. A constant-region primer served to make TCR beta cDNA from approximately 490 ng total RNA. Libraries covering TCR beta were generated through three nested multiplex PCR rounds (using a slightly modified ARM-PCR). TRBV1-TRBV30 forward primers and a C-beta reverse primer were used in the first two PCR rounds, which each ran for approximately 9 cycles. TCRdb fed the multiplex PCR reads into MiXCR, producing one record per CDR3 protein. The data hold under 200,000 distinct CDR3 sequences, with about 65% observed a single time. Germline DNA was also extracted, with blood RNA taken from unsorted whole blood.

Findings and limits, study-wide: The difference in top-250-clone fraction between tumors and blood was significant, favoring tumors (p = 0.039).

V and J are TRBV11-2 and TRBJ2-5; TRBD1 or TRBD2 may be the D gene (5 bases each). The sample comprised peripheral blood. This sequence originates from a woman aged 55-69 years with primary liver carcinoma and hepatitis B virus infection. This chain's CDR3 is CASILGVQGQETQYF. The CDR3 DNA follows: TGTGCCAGCATCTTGGGGGTGCAGGGTCAAGAGACCCAGTACTTC. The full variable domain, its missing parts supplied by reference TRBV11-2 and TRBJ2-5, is EAGVAQSPRYKIIEKRQSVAFWCNPISGHATLYWYQQILGQGPKLLIQFQNNGVVDDSQLPKDRFSAERLKGVDSTLKIQPAKLEDSAVYLCASILGVQGQETQYFGPGTRLLVL.